The clone carrying this T cell receptor beta chain was counted a few times. What it binds is not known. The source of the sample is a study of Ad26.COV2.S vaccination and SARS-CoV-2 variants. Findings and limits, study-wide: The TCR breadth and depth analyses may have understated or missed part of the total T cell responses.

Assay: immunoSEQ multiplex PCR; the TCRdb copy retains only in-frame clones and omits some. The sample contains 300,000 to 350,000 clones, under 90% of which appear only once. Treatment noted: about 20 received Ad26.COV2.S at low or high dose, single or two shots; a few received placebo; per-sample allocation not given. Sampling happened 63 days after the first vaccine or placebo injection. Wuhan-strain spike was delivered by a replication-incompetent Ad26 vector. This CDR3 is built from 14 residues. V lost 7 bases, J lost 2 bases, and 12 bases lay in between. Germline V CDR1 and CDR2: MNHEY, SMNVEV (reference sequence).

The receptor was derived from a person aged 18 to 59 who received the Ad26.COV2.S COVID-19 vaccine or a placebo. This sample comprised peripheral blood, obtained in a trial of Ad26.COV2.S vaccine versus placebo. The gene calls are TRBV27 and TRBJ1-3, with D perhaps matching TRBD1 (6 bases). CDR3 sequence reads: CASKGVQTGNTIYF. DNA for the CDR3: TGTGCCAGCAAGGGGGTACAGACTGGAAACACCATATATTTT.